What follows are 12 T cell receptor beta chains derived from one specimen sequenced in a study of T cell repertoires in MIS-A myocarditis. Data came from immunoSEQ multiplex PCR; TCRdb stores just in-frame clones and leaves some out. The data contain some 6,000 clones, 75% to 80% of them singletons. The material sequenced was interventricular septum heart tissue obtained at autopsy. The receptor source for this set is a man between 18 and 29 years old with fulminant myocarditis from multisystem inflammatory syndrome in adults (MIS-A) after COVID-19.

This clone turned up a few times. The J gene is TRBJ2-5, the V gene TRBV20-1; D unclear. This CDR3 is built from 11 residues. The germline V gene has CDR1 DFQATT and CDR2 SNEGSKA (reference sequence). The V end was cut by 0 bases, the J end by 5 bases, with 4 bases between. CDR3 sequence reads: CSAREDETQYF. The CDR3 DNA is TGCAGTGCTAGAGAGGACGAGACCCAGTACTTC.

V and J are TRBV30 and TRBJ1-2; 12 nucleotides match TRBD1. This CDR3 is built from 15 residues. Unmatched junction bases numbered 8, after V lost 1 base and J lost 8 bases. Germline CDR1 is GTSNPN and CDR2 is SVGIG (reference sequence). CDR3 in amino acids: CAWSGGQGALGGYTF. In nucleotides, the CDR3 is TGTGCCTGGAGTGGGGGACAGGGGGCGTTGGGGGGCTACACCTTC. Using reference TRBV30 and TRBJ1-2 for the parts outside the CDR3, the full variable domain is SQTIHQWPATLVQPVGSPLSLECTVEGTSNPNLYWYRQAAGRGLQLLFYSVGIGQISSEVPQNLSASRPQDRQFILSSKKLLLSDSGFYLCAWSGGQGALGGYTFGSGTRLTVV.

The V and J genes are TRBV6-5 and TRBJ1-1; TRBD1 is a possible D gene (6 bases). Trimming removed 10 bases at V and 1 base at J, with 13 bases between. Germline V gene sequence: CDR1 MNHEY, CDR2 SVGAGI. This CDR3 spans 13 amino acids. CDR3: CATKRGANTEAFF. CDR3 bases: TGTGCCACCAAAAGGGGGGCGAACACTGAAGCTTTCTTT.

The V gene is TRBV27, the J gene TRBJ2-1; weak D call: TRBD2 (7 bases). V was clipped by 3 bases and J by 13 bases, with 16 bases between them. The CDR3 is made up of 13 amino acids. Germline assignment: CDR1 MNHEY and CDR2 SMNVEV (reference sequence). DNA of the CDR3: TGTGCCAGCAGTTTGGGGGGGGCTAGCGAACAGTTCTTC. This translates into CASSLGGASEQFF.

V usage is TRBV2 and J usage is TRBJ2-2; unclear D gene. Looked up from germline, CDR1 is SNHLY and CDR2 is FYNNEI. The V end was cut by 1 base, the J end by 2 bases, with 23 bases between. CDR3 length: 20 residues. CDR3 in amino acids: CASSEDPPHIASTNTGELFF. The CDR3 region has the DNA TGTGCCAGCAGTGAAGATCCCCCCCATATAGCCTCCACTAACACCGGGGAGCTGTTTTTT.

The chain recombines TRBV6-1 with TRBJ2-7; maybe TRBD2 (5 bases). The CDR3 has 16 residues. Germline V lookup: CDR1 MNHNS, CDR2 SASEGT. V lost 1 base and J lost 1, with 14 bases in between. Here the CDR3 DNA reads TGTGCCAGCAGTGAAGGACGGGGATCGGGGTCCTACGAGCAGTACTTC. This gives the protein CASSEGRGSGSYEQYF.

CDR3 region: CASRDTGTILNEQFF. For the CDR3, the DNA is TGTGCCAGCAGGGACACCGGGACTATTCTTAATGAGCAGTTCTTC. The V gene is TRBV27, the J gene TRBJ2-1, with TRBD2 matching over 7 bases. Germline V gene sequence: CDR1 MNHEY, CDR2 SMNVEV (reference sequence). The junction had 12 bases not matched to a gene; V was cut back by 6 bases and J by 7 bases. This CDR3 contains 15 residues.

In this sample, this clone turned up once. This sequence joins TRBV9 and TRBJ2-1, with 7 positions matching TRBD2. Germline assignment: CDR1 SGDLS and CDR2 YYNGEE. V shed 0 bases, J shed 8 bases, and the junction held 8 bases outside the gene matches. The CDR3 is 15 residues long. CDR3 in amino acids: CASSVGEGGRHEQFF. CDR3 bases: TGTGCCAGCAGCGTAGGGGAGGGCGGACGACATGAGCAGTTCTTC.

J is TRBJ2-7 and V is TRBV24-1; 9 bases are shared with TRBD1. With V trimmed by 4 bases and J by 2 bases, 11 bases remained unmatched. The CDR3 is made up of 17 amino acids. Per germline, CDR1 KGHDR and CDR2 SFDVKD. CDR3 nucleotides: TGTGCCACCAGTGACCGGGGACAGGGATATTCCCCCTACGAGCAGTACTTC. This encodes CATSDRGQGYSPYEQYF.

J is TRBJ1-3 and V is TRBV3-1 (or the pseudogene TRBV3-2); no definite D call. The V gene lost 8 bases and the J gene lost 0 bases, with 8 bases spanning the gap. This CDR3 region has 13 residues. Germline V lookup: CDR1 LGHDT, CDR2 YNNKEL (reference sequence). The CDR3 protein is CASGAGSGNTIYF. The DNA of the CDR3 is TGTGCCAGCGGTGCAGGCTCTGGAAACACCATATATTTT.

The CDR3 sequence: CASSERTGINYGYTF. The CDR3 DNA is TGTGCCAGCAGTGAACGGACAGGGATCAACTATGGCTACACCTTC. The chain recombines TRBV6-1 with TRBJ1-2; 8 bases agree with TRBD1. J was trimmed by 2 bases and V by 2 bases; bases with no gene match: 4. CDR3 size: 15 residues. The V gene's germline CDR1 is MNHNS and CDR2 SASEGT.

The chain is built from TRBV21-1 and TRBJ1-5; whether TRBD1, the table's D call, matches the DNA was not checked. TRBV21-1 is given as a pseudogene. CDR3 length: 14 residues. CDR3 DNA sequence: TGTGCCAGCAGAGTAGACAGGGTTATTCAGCCCCAGCATTTT. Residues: CASRVDRVIQPQHF.